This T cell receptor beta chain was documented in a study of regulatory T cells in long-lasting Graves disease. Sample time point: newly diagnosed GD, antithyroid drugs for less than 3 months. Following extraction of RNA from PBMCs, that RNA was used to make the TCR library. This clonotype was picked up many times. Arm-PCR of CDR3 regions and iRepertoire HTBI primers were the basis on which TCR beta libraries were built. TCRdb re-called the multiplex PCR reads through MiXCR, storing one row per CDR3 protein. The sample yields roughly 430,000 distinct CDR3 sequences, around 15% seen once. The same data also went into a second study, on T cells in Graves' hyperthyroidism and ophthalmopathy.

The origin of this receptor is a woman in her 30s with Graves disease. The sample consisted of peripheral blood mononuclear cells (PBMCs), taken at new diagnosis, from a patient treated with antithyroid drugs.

CDR3 region: CASSPTVVSGANVLTF. The CDR3 DNA is TGTGCCAGCAGCCCCACAGTGGTCTCTGGGGCCAACGTCCTGACTTTC. The chain links TRBV7-9 to TRBJ2-6, with D uncertain. V lost 5 bases and J lost 0, with 11 bases in between. Germline-derived CDR1 and CDR2 are SEHNR and FQNEAQ (reference sequence). The CDR3 contains 16 residues. Looking up the rest from reference TRBV7-9 and TRBJ2-6 gives the full variable domain: DTGVSQNPRHKITKRGQNVTFRCDPISEHNRLYWYRQTLGQGPEFLTYFQNEAQLEKSRLLSDRFSAERPKGSFSTLEIQRTEQGDSAMYLCASSPTVVSGANVLTFGAGSRLTVL.